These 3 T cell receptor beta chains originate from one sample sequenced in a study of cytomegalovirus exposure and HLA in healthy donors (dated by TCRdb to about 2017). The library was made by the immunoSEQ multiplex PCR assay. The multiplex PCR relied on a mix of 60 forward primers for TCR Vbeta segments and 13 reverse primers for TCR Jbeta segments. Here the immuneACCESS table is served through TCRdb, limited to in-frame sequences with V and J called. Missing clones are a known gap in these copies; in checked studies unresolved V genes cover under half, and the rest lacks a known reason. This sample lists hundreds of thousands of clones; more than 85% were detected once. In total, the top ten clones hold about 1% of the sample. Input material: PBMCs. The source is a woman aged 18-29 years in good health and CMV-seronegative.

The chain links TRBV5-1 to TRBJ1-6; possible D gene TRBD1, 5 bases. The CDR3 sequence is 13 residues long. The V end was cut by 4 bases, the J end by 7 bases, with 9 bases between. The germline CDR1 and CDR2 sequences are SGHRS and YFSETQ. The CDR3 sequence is CASSADRNSPLHF. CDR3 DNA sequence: TGCGCCAGCAGCGCCGACAGAAATTCACCCCTCCACTTT.

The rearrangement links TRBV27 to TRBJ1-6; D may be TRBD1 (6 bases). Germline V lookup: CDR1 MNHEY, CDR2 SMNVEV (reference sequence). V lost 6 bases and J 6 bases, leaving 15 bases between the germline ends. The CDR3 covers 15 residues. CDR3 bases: TGTGCCAGCAGCCGAGGGGGATTTGGTAATTCACCCCTCCACTTT. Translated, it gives CASSRGGFGNSPLHF.

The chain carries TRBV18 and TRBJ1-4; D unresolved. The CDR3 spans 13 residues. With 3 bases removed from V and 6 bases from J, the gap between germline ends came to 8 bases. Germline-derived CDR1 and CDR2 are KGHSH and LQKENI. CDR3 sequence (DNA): TGTGCCAGCTCACCGTCTTTTGATGAAAAACTGTTTTTT. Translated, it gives CASSPSFDEKLFF.